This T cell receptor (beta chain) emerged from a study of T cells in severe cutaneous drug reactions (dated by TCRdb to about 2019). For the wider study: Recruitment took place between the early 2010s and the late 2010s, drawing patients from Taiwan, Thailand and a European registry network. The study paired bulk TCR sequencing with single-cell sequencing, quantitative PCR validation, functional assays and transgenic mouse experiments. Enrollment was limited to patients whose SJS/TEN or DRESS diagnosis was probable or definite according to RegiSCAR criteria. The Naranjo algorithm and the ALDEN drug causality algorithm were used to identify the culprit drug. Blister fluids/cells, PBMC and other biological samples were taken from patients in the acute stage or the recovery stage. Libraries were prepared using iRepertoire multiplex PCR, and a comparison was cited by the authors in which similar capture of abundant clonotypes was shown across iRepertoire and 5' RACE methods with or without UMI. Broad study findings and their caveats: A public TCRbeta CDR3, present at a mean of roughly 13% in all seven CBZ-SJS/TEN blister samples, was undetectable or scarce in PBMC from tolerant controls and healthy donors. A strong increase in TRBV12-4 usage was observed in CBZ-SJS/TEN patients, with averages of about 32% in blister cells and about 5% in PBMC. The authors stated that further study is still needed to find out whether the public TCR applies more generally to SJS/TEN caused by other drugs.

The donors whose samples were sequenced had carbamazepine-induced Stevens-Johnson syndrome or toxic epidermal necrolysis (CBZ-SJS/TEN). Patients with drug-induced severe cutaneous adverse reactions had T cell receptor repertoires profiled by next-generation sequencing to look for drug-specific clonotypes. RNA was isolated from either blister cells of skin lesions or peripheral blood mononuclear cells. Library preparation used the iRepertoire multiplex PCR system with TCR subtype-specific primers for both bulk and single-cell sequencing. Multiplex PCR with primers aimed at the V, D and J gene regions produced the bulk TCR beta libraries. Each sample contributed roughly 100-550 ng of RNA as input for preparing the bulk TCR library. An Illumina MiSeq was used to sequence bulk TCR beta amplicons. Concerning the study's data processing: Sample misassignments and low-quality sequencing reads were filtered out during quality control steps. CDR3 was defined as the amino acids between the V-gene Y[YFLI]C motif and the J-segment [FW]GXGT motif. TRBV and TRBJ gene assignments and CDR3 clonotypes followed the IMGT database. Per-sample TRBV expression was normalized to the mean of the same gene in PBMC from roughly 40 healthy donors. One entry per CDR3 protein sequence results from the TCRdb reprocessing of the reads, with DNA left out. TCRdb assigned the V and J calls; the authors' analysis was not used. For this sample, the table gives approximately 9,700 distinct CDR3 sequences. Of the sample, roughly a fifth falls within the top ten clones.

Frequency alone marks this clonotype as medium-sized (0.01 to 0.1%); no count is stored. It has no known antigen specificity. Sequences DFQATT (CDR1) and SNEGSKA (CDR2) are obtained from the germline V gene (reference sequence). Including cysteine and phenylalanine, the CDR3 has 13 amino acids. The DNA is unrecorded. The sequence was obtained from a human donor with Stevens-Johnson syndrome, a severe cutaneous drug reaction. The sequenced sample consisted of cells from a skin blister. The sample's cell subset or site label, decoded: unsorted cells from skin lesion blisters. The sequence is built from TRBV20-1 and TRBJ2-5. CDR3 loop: CSARDSEQETQYF.